This T cell receptor beta chain was obtained from a study of regulatory T cells in long-lasting Graves disease. Study-wide findings and caveats: Newly diagnosed patients had higher TCR diversity than persistent Graves' patients did.

Through Arm-PCR of CDR3 regions and iRepertoire HTBI primers, TCR beta libraries were built. MiXCR, applied by TCRdb to the multiplex PCR reads, yields one record per CDR3 protein. The sample holds over 200,000 distinct CDR3 sequences, approximately 18% seen once. This clonotype appeared many times. The target antigen is unknown. Time point here: newly diagnosed GD, antithyroid drugs for less than 3 months. The TCR library was prepared using RNA isolated from PBMCs. In this cohort, patients came from an endocrinology department located in Xi'an, China. The germline CDR1 and CDR2 sequences are SGHRS and YFSETQ. This CDR3 contains 13 residues. Trimming left V 0 bases short and J 6 bases short, with 7 bases between. These same data were also listed under a study on T cells in Graves' hyperthyroidism and ophthalmopathy.

The sequence was collected from a woman younger than 45 with Graves disease. The rearrangement joins TRBV5-1 to TRBJ1-5; D remains unclear. The specimen was peripheral blood mononuclear cells (PBMCs), collected at new diagnosis, from a patient treated with antithyroid drugs. CDR3 in DNA: TGCGCCAGCAGCTTGGATGTTGGTCAGCCCCAGCATTTT. This encodes CASSLDVGQPQHF.